Sequencing of this T cell receptor (beta chain) was carried out in a study of beta chain features in type 1 diabetes. As for the study in general: No age, gender or cell yield differences were seen between patients and healthy donors. Study observations and caveats: Within patients, naive, central memory and Treg TCRB repertoires seemed more similar than within healthy donors. Among patients with Type 1 diabetes, TCRB CDR3s were moderately but significantly shorter in every one of the four CD4+ subsets.

This clone showed up just a few times. Its target is not known. Based on CD45RO/CCR7/CD25/CD127/CD95/CD27, CD4+ regulatory, stem cell-like memory, naive and central memory cells were sorted. Investigators reverse transcribed all isolated RNA, so they sequenced expressed TCRB transcripts. The average output of naive, central memory and regulatory T cell samples was several million reads. Data came from immunoSEQ multiplex PCR; TCRdb stores just in-frame clones and leaves some out. The sample yields 500,000 to 650,000 clones, over 10% seen once. The CDR3 is 14 residues long. This sequence was found in a man aged 25 to 40 with type 1 diabetes. The sample taken for sequencing was naive CD4+ T cells from blood. V is TRBV21-1 and J is TRBJ2-5; the D segment call TRBD2 is taken from the table without a DNA check. TRBV21-1 is termed a pseudogene. The CDR3 DNA sequence: TGTGCCAGCAGCAAAAGCGGGGGAGAAGAGACCCAGTACTTC. Translation gives CASSKSGGEETQYF.